The 22 T cell receptor beta chains below were found in one sample sequenced in a study of radiotherapy plus CTLA-4 blockade in lung cancer. The assay was immunoSEQ multiplex PCR, and TCRdb's table has in-frame clones only and misses some. This sample yields tens of thousands of clones, of which about 76% are seen a single time; roughly a quarter belongs to the top ten. Sequenced material: peripheral blood, taken from a patient treated with radiotherapy plus ipilimumab. The receptors shown here come from a human donor with non-small cell lung cancer that progressed on radiotherapy plus ipilimumab.

J is TRBJ1-3 and V is TRBV6-1, with D perhaps TRBD1 (5 bases). The length of the CDR3 is 15 residues. Germline assignment: CDR1 MNHNS and CDR2 SASEGT. The germline V and J ends were trimmed by 6 bases and 0 bases, with 12 bases remaining between them. This chain's CDR3 is CASRVDSYSGNTIYF. CDR3 DNA sequence: TGTGCCAGCAGGGTTGACAGTTACTCTGGAAACACCATATATTTT.

This chain joins TRBV11-2 and TRBJ2-7, with 7 nucleotides matching TRBD1. The CDR3 extends over 15 amino acids. The junction had 7 bases not matched to a gene; V was cut back by 5 bases and J by 0 bases. Germline V gives CDR1 SGHAT, CDR2 FQNNGV. The CDR3 DNA sequence: TGTGCCAGCAGCCAGGAGAGGGACAGCTCCTACGAGCAGTACTTC. This gives the protein CASSQERDSSYEQYF.

The chain employs TRBV7-9 and TRBJ2-6; weak D call: TRBD1 (5 bases). V lost 4 bases to trimming and J lost 0 bases, with 16 bases between them. Germline V gene data show CDR1 as SEHNR and CDR2 as FQNEAQ (reference sequence). CDR3 length: 18 residues. The DNA for the CDR3 is TGTGCCAGCAGCTCCAGAATAAGACAGCCCTCTGGGGCCAACGTCCTGACTTTC. Translated, it gives CASSSRIRQPSGANVLTF. The whole variable domain, remainder taken from reference TRBV7-9 and TRBJ2-6, is DTGVSQNPRHKITKRGQNVTFRCDPISEHNRLYWYRQTLGQGPEFLTYFQNEAQLEKSRLLSDRFSAERPKGSFSTLEIQRTEQGDSAMYLCASSSRIRQPSGANVLTFGAGSRLTVL.

The sample holds a few counts of this clone. The rearrangement uses TRBV11-2 and TRBJ2-2, with D perhaps TRBD1 or TRBD2 (6 bases each). The germline V gene has CDR1 SGHAT and CDR2 FQNNGV. CDR3 length: 16 amino acids. The V end was cut by 7 bases, the J end by 2 bases, with 17 bases between. The DNA of the CDR3 is TGTGCCAGCACTCCGAGGGGGGCGGCCAACACCGGGGAGCTGTTTTTT. Translating it yields CASTPRGAANTGELFF.

This chain uses TRBV5-1 with TRBJ2-5; TRBD1 aligns across 9 bases. Germline V CDR1 and CDR2: SGHRS, YFSETQ. This CDR3 is 16 amino acids long. V lost 4 bases and J lost 4; bases outside the gene matches: 11. The CDR3 reads CASSGQGQGFGETQYF. The CDR3 DNA follows: TGCGCCAGCAGCGGGCAAGGACAGGGGTTCGGAGAGACCCAGTACTTC.

This clone was observed a single time. This chain uses TRBV7-2 with TRBJ1-1, with D maybe TRBD1 (5 bases). Per germline, CDR1 SGHTA and CDR2 FQGNSA. Trimming took 1 base from V and 2 from J, leaving 8 bases between them. The CDR3 has 14 residues. In DNA form, the CDR3 reads TGTGCCAGCAGCTTAGGGGGGTCCAACACTGAAGCTTTCTTT. As protein: CASSLGGSNTEAFF.

This sequence joins TRBV28 and TRBJ1-1; maybe TRBD1 (6 bases). V lost 2 bases to trimming and J lost 4 bases, with 11 bases between them. The germline V gene encodes CDR1 MDHEN and CDR2 SYDVKM. CDR3 size: 14 residues. CDR3 DNA: TGTGCCAGCAGTTTACGGGGGGCAAGCACTGAAGCTTTCTTT. Translating it yields CASSLRGASTEAFF.

V gene TRBV28 combines with J gene TRBJ2-1; maybe TRBD1 (5 bases). Trimming took 8 bases from V and 4 from J, leaving 12 bases between them. Germline V lookup: CDR1 MDHEN, CDR2 SYDVKM. This CDR3 contains 13 residues. CDR3 sequence reads: CASRAQVYNEQFF. In DNA, the CDR3 is TGTGCCAGCCGAGCACAGGTTTACAATGAGCAGTTCTTC.

The rearrangement uses TRBV30 and TRBJ1-1; D not certain. Trimming removed 3 bases from V and 11 bases from J, with 19 bases in between. CDR1 is GTSNPN, CDR2 SVGIG, per germline (reference sequence). The CDR3 contains 13 residues. The CDR3, as DNA: TGTGCCTGGAGGGTATCGGCGAGTACCCCGGCTTTCTTT. Amino acids: CAWRVSASTPAFF.

The chain carries TRBV6-5 and TRBJ1-1; tentative D call: TRBD1 (5 bases). The V gene lost 2 bases and the J gene lost 5 bases, with 9 bases spanning the gap. Germline assignment: CDR1 MNHEY and CDR2 SVGAGI. This CDR3 region has 13 residues. This CDR3 is CASSYTRGTEAFF. CDR3 nucleotides: TGTGCCAGCAGTTACACTCGGGGGACTGAAGCTTTCTTT.

This clone rates as medium-sized (0.01 to 0.1%). This chain links TRBV19 with TRBJ1-2; weak D call: TRBD1 (6 bases). CDR3 length: 12 residues. Trimming took 6 bases from V and 4 from J, leaving 9 bases between them. From germline, CDR1 is LNHDA and CDR2 SQIVND (reference sequence). CDR3 nucleotides: TGTGCCAGTAGACAGGGCCCCTATGGCTACACCTTC. Translating gives CASRQGPYGYTF.

The chain is built from TRBV27 and TRBJ2-7, with D perhaps TRBD2 (7 bases). The germline V gene encodes CDR1 MNHEY and CDR2 SMNVEV (reference sequence). Trimming shortened V by 6 bases and J by 0 bases, and 18 bases separated the two germline ends. This CDR3 region has 16 residues. DNA of the CDR3: TGTGCCAGCAGCCCTACGAGGGGGGGACTCTCCTACGAGCAGTACTTC. Encoded protein: CASSPTRGGLSYEQYF.

The gene calls are TRBV11-2 and TRBJ2-1; 7 bases map to TRBD2. Per the germline V gene, CDR1 is SGHAT and CDR2 is FQNNGV. V lost 1 base to trimming and J lost 1 base; unmatched junction nucleotides: 13. This CDR3 comprises 19 residues. The CDR3 sequence is CASSLGRKVAGTSYNEQFF. Written as DNA, the CDR3 is TGTGCCAGCAGCTTAGGACGAAAAGTAGCGGGCACGTCCTACAATGAGCAGTTCTTC.

The rearrangement links TRBV5-4 to TRBJ2-1; 8 nucleotides align to TRBD2. Germline assignment: CDR1 SGHNT and CDR2 YYREEE (reference sequence). V gave up 4 bases and J gave up 0 bases; unmatched junction bases: 6. The CDR3 is 16 residues long. The DNA of the CDR3 is TGTGCCAGCAGCGGTGTCGGGGGGGGCTCCTACAATGAGCAGTTCTTC. This sequence encodes CASSGVGGGSYNEQFF.

The chain recombines TRBV4-1 with TRBJ1-2; 7 bases are a match to TRBD1. The CDR3 contains 17 residues. With 3 bases clipped from V and 0 bases from J, the junction kept 10 bases outside the gene matches. Germline V gene lookup returns CDR1 MGHRA and CDR2 YSYEKL. The CDR3 DNA is TGCGCCAGCAGCCAGTATACAGGGGCCGGCTCTAACTATGGCTACACCTTC. Protein product: CASSQYTGAGSNYGYTF.

The chain uses TRBV5-4 and TRBJ2-3, with TRBD2 matching over 7 bases. The V segment lost 4 bases and the J segment 2 bases; nucleotides outside the gene matches: 10. The CDR3 totals 16 residues. Germline V gene data show CDR1 as SGHNT and CDR2 as YYREEE (reference sequence). The CDR3 bases are TGTGCCAGCAGCCCGACGCCCAGCGGGAACACAGATACGCAGTATTTT. It codes for CASSPTPSGNTDTQYF. The full variable domain, in which reference TRBV5-4 and TRBJ2-3 provide the parts outside the CDR3, is ETGVTQSPTHLIKTRGQQVTLRCSSQSGHNTVSWYQQALGQGPQFIFQYYREEENGRGNFPPRFSGLQFPNYSSELNVNALELDDSALYLCASSPTPSGNTDTQYFGPGTRLTVL.

The chain recombines TRBV4-1 with TRBJ2-1; D is undetermined. The CDR3 loop spans 15 amino acids. Per the germline V gene, CDR1 is MGHRA and CDR2 is YSYEKL. V lost 4 bases and J lost 0, with 10 bases in between. The CDR3 DNA reads TGCGCCAGCAGCCCGGGTGTAAGCTCCTACAATGAGCAGTTCTTC. Its protein is CASSPGVSSYNEQFF.

The chain couples TRBV25-1 to TRBJ2-1; D is possibly TRBD1 or TRBD2 (7 bases each). From germline, CDR1 is MGHDK and CDR2 SYGVNS. Trimming left V 3 bases short and J 8 bases short, with 20 bases between. The CDR3 totals 16 residues. The CDR3 DNA is TGTGCCAGCAGTGATACCGAGACAGGGAGGGGTGATGAGCAGTTCTTC. Protein product: CASSDTETGRGDEQFF. Combining the CDR3 with reference TRBV25-1 and TRBJ2-1 gives the whole variable domain EADIYQTPRYLVIGTGKKITLECSQTMGHDKMYWYQQDPGMELHLIHYSYGVNSTEKGDLSSESTVSRIRTEHFPLTLESARPSHTSQYLCASSDTETGRGDEQFFGPGTRLTVL.

This clone was seen only a few times. This chain joins TRBV9 and TRBJ2-3; a weak D match, TRBD1 (5 bases). V was shortened by 0 bases and J by 3 bases, with 14 bases between the two germline ends. Germline V gene sequence: CDR1 SGDLS, CDR2 YYNGEE. The CDR3 spans 16 residues. This chain's CDR3 is CASSVGWTPVTDTQYF. As DNA, the CDR3 is TGTGCCAGCAGCGTAGGGTGGACACCTGTTACAGATACGCAGTATTTT.

The chain's CDR3 is CAWSQTSGGPQETQYF. The CDR3, as DNA: TGTGCCTGGAGTCAGACTAGCGGGGGCCCTCAAGAGACCCAGTACTTC. V and J are TRBV30 and TRBJ2-5; 12 bases map to TRBD2. Unmatched junction bases numbered 6, after V lost 2 bases and J lost 2 bases. Looked up from germline, CDR1 is GTSNPN and CDR2 is SVGIG (reference sequence). The CDR3 sequence is 16 residues long. Full variable domain (rest looked up from reference TRBV30 and TRBJ2-5): SQTIHQWPATLVQPVGSPLSLECTVEGTSNPNLYWYRQAAGRGLQLLFYSVGIGQISSEVPQNLSASRPQDRQFILSSKKLLLSDSGFYLCAWSQTSGGPQETQYFGPGTRLLVL.

The rearrangement joins TRBV28 to TRBJ1-2; 9 bases map to TRBD1. The CDR3 loop spans 13 amino acids. Losses at the gene ends were 5 bases for V and 4 bases for J; bases not matched to a gene: 2. Per germline, CDR1 MDHEN and CDR2 SYDVKM. The CDR3 reads CASSETGGYGYTF. The CDR3 DNA is TGTGCCAGCAGTGAGACAGGGGGCTATGGCTACACCTTC.

The V and J genes are TRBV7-9 and TRBJ1-2, with D tentatively TRBD1 (6 bases). The CDR3 sequence is 14 residues long. Germline loops: CDR1 SEHNR, CDR2 FQNEAQ (reference sequence). Trimming stripped 1 base from V and 7 bases from J, with 13 bases between. DNA of the CDR3: TGTGCCAGCAGCTTAGTCCAGGGGCGGCTTGGCTACACCTTC. It yields the protein CASSLVQGRLGYTF.